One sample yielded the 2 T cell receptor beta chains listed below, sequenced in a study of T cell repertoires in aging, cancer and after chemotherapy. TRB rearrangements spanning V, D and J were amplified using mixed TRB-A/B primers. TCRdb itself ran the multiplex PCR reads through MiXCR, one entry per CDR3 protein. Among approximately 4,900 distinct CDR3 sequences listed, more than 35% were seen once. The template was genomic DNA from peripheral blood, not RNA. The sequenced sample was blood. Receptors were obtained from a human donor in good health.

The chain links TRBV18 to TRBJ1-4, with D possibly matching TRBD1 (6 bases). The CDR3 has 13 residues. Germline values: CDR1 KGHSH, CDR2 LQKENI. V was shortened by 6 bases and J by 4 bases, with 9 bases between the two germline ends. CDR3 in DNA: TGTGCCAGCTCTGACAGGTTTAATGAAAAACTGTTTTTT. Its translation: CASSDRFNEKLFF.

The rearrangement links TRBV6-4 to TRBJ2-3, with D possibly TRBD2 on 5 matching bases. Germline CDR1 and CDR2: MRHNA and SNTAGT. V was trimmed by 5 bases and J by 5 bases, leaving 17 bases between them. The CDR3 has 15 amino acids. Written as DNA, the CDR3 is TGTGCCAGCAGTTTGGGCGGGTATGGGCGAGATACGCAGTATTTT. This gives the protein CASSLGGYGRDTQYF.